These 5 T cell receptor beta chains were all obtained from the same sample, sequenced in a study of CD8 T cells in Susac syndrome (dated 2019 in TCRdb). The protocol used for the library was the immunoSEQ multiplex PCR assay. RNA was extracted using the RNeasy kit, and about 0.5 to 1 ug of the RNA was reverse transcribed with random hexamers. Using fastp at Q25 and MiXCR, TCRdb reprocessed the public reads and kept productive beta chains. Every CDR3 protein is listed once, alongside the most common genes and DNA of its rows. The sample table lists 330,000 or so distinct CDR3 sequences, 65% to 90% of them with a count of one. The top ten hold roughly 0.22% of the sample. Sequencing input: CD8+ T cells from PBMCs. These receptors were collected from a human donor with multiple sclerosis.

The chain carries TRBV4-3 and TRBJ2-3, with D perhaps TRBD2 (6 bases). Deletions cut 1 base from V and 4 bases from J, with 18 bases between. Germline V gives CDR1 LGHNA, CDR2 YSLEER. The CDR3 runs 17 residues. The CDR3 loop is CASSQGRVASASDTQYF. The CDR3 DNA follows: TGCGCCAGCAGCCAAGGGCGCGTGGCTAGCGCGTCAGATACGCAGTATTTT.

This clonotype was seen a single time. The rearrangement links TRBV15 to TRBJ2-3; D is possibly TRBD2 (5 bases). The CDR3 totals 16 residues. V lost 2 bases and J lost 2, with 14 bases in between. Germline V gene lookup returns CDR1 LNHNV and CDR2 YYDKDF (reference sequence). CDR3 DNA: TGTGCCACCAGCAGATACTCCGCGGGCAACACAGATACGCAGTATTTT. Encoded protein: CATSRYSAGNTDTQYF.

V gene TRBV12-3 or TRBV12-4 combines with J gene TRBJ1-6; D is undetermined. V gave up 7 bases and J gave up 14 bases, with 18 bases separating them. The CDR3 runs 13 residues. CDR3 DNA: TGTGCCAGCACCTATCATAATGAGGTGGCCCTCCACTTT. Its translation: CASTYHNEVALHF.

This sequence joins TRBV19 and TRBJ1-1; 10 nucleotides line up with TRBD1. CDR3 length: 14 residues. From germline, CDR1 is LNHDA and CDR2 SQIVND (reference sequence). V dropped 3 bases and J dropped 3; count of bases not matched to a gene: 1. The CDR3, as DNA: TGTGCCAGTAGTATGGACAGGGGGTACACTGAAGCTTTCTTT. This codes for CASSMDRGYTEAFF.

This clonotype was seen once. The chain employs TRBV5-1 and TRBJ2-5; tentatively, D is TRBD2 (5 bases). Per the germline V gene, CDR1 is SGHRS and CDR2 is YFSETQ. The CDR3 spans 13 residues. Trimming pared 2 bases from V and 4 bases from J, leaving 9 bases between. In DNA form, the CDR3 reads TGCGCCAGCAGCTTCAGCGCGGGAGAGACCCAGTACTTC. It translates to CASSFSAGETQYF.